The 23 T cell receptor beta chains below all came from one sample that was sequenced in a study of blood T cell repertoires in COVID-19. Libraries were prepared by immunoSEQ multiplex PCR; TCRdb keeps only in-frame clonotypes and omits some of them. Among some 270,000 clones listed, about nine tenths were seen once. The sequenced sample was peripheral blood. These receptors were collected from a man aged 40-49 years with active or convalescent COVID-19.

The chain joins TRBV24-1 to TRBJ2-3; 11 nucleotides match TRBD2. The CDR3 spans 19 residues. Trimming removed 0 bases from V and 1 base from J; junction bases left unmatched: 8. CDR1 and CDR2 (germline): KGHDR, SFDVKD. CDR3 loop: CATSDLASGGFGGTDTQYF. DNA for the CDR3: TGTGCCACCAGTGATTTGGCTAGCGGGGGGTTCGGAGGCACAGATACGCAGTATTTT.

The chain links TRBV3-1 (or the pseudogene TRBV3-2) to TRBJ1-4; 8 bases match TRBD1. Trimming at V came to 4 bases and at J to 7 bases, leaving 8 bases not matched to a gene. Germline V gives CDR1 LGHDT, CDR2 YNNKEL (reference sequence). This CDR3 contains 15 residues. CDR3 in DNA: TGTGCCAGCAGCCTCCGCAGGGGGCCTGGTGAAAAACTGTTTTTT. Translating gives CASSLRRGPGEKLFF.

V gene TRBV12-3 or TRBV12-4 combines with J gene TRBJ2-3, with no clear D. The CDR3 contains 12 residues. Trimming removed 6 bases at V and 4 bases at J, with 8 bases between. The CDR3 bases are TGTGCCAGCAGCCCCCCATCAGATACGCAGTATTTT. Protein product: CASSPPSDTQYF.

The chain is built from TRBV25-1 and TRBJ1-4; 8 nucleotides line up with TRBD1. CDR1 is MGHDK and CDR2 is SYGVNS in the germline V gene. V lost 2 bases to trimming and J lost 0 bases; unmatched junction nucleotides: 2. The CDR3 sequence is 16 residues long. For the CDR3, the DNA is TGTGCCAGCAGTGAACGACAGGGGACAACTAATGAAAAACTGTTTTTT. Protein product: CASSERQGTTNEKLFF.

The chain combines TRBV6-6 with TRBJ1-2; tentatively, D is TRBD1 (5 bases). There are 14 residues in the CDR3. Germline V gene sequence: CDR1 MNHNY, CDR2 SVGAGI (reference sequence). The ends were cut back, 7 bases at V and 5 bases at J, with 17 bases in the middle. CDR3 in DNA: TGTGCCAGCACGGGGGGACGGGCGAGTTATGGCTACACCTTC. It specifies CASTGGRASYGYTF.

The chain recombines TRBV7-3 with TRBJ2-7, with a tentative D call TRBD2 (6 bases). The germline CDR1 and CDR2 sequences are SGHTA and FQGTGA. This CDR3 is 14 amino acids long. The V gene lost 0 bases and the J gene lost 6 bases, with 12 bases spanning the gap. CDR3 sequence reads: CASSLTGGDGEQYF. The CDR3 DNA sequence: TGTGCCAGCAGCTTAACCGGAGGGGATGGCGAGCAGTACTTC. Full variable domain (missing parts from reference TRBV7-3 and TRBJ2-7): GAGVSQTPSNKVTEKGKYVELRCDPISGHTALYWYRQSLGQGPEFLIYFQGTGAADDSGLPNDRFFAVRPEGSVSTLKIQRTERGDSAVYLCASSLTGGDGEQYFGPGTRLTVT.

The chain joins TRBV20-1 to TRBJ1-2; possibly TRBD1 for D (6 bases). This CDR3 is 11 amino acids long. V shed 3 bases and J shed 8 bases, with 10 bases lying between them. Germline CDR1 DFQATT, CDR2 SNEGSKA (reference sequence). The CDR3 nucleotides read TGCAGTGCTAGCTCAGGGGACGGCTACACCTTC. Protein sequence: CSASSGDGYTF.

The sample holds one count of this clone. The chain is built from TRBV7-6 and TRBJ1-5; no firm D call. Trimming took off 5 bases at V and 7 bases at J, with 9 bases between the two ends. The V gene's germline CDR1 is SGHVS and CDR2 FNYEAQ. This CDR3 region has 12 residues. DNA for the CDR3: TGTGCCAGCAGCCCCCCCGGGCAGCCCCAGCATTTT. Amino acid sequence: CASSPPGQPQHF.

The J gene is TRBJ2-3, the V gene TRBV6-4, with 12 nucleotides matching TRBD2. Germline V CDR1 and CDR2: MRHNA, SNTAGT. The CDR3 loop spans 17 amino acids. V shed 4 bases, J shed 4 bases, and the junction held 9 bases outside the gene matches. In nucleotides, the CDR3 is TGTGCCAGCAGTGTGGGACTAGCGGGTTCAAGTCCAGATACGCAGTATTTT. This sequence encodes CASSVGLAGSSPDTQYF.

This chain links TRBV2 with TRBJ2-3; 9 nucleotides line up with TRBD1. The CDR3 has 15 amino acids. V lost 6 bases and J lost 4; bases outside the gene matches: 8. Germline lookup yields CDR1 SNHLY and CDR2 FYNNEI. In DNA, the CDR3 is TGTGCCAGCAGGAGGGGGACAGGGAGGTCAGATACGCAGTATTTT. Amino acids: CASRRGTGRSDTQYF.

The genes are TRBV28 and TRBJ2-3; 9 nucleotides align to TRBD1. CDR3 length: 14 amino acids. Germline V gene lookup returns CDR1 MDHEN and CDR2 SYDVKM. The J segment lost 1 base and the V segment lost 6 bases, leaving 2 bases of the junction unmatched. CDR3 residues: CASSRTGGTDTQYF. As DNA, the CDR3 is TGTGCCAGCAGCCGGACAGGGGGCACAGATACGCAGTATTTT.

This chain joins TRBV24-1 and TRBJ1-2; D is undetermined. The V gene lost 3 bases and the J gene lost 5 bases, with 12 bases spanning the gap. The CDR3 consists of 14 residues. Germline CDR1 reads KGHDR; CDR2 reads SFDVKD. CDR3 in DNA: TGTGCCACCAGTGATGGAGGGAGGGCGTATGGCTACACCTTC. This gives the protein CATSDGGRAYGYTF.

The rearrangement links TRBV27 to TRBJ1-1; TRBD1 might be the D (5 bases). The CDR3 loop spans 16 amino acids. Trimming took off 8 bases at V and 1 base at J, with 20 bases between the two ends. CDR1 is MNHEY and CDR2 is SMNVEV in the germline V gene (reference sequence). In DNA, the CDR3 is TGTGCCAGCCTTGGGATGGGGCCTCCGTCGAACACTGAAGCTTTCTTT. It yields the protein CASLGMGPPSNTEAFF.

The rearrangement links TRBV3-1 (or the pseudogene TRBV3-2) to TRBJ1-2; 8 bases are a match to TRBD1. Trimming at V came to 3 bases and at J to 6 bases, leaving 0 bases not matched to a gene. The CDR3 covers 12 residues. Germline CDR1 is LGHDT and CDR2 is YNNKEL (reference sequence). CDR3 protein: CASSQTGDGYTF. As DNA, the CDR3 is TGTGCCAGCAGCCAGACAGGGGATGGCTACACCTTC.

V and J are TRBV6-5 and TRBJ2-2; 9 bases agree with TRBD1. CDR3 size: 15 residues. V lost 6 bases and J lost 1; bases outside the gene matches: 3. Per germline, CDR1 MNHEY and CDR2 SVGAGI. In DNA, the CDR3 is TGTGCCAGCAGCCGGGACAGGGTGAACACCGGGGAGCTGTTTTTT. It is translated as CASSRDRVNTGELFF.

This clone was seen only once. The chain has TRBV7-8 and TRBJ1-1; no reliable D call. Germline V gives CDR1 SGHVS, CDR2 FQNEAQ. Deletions cut 4 bases from V and 1 base from J, with 7 bases between. The CDR3 totals 13 residues. CDR3 DNA: TGTGCCAGCAGCTCAGGAGGGAACACTGAAGCTTTCTTT. Residues: CASSSGGNTEAFF.

The CDR3 DNA sequence: TGTGCCAGCAGCCCAGGGACAGTAAATGAGCAGTTCTTC. Protein product: CASSPGTVNEQFF. The chain recombines TRBV11-2 with TRBJ2-1; 7 bases agree with TRBD1. CDR1 and CDR2 (germline): SGHAT, FQNNGV. CDR3 size: 13 residues. V lost 5 bases and J lost 7; bases outside the gene matches: 5.

The genes are TRBV24-1 and TRBJ2-3, with TRBD2 as a possible D gene (6 bases). The germline V and J ends were trimmed by 0 bases and 6 bases, with 18 bases remaining between them. Germline V gene data show CDR1 as KGHDR and CDR2 as SFDVKD. The CDR3 is 17 residues long. The CDR3 spells CATSDLRGGSALDTQYF. CDR3 nucleotide sequence: TGTGCCACCAGTGATTTGAGGGGAGGCTCAGCGTTGGATACGCAGTATTTT.

The chain joins TRBV6-5 to TRBJ2-2; 7 bases line up with TRBD2. V shed 8 bases and J 13 bases; nucleotides not matched to a gene: 10. The germline gives CDR1 MNHEY, CDR2 SVGAGI. CDR3 size: 12 residues. DNA for the CDR3: TGTGCCAGCGCCGCGGCGGGAGTATGGCTGTTTTTT. Its protein product is CASAAAGVWLFF.

Here the CDR3 reads CASSESPPSTGTVYEQYF. CDR3 in DNA: TGTGCCAGCAGTGAATCCCCCCCTTCGACAGGGACGGTCTACGAGCAGTACTTC. This rearrangement joins TRBV25-1 to TRBJ2-7; 7 bases match TRBD1. Germline V gives CDR1 MGHDK, CDR2 SYGVNS. The J segment lost 3 bases and the V segment lost 1 base, leaving 15 bases of the junction unmatched. The CDR3 is made up of 18 amino acids.

This clone has only one observation. This chain joins TRBV2 and TRBJ1-5; 10 nucleotides align to TRBD1. This CDR3 comprises 15 residues. Germline V gene lookup returns CDR1 SNHLY and CDR2 FYNNEI. V was clipped by 4 bases and J by 2 bases; unmatched bases: 2. This chain's CDR3 is CASSGDRGGNQPQHF. The CDR3 DNA is TGTGCCAGCAGTGGGGACAGGGGAGGCAATCAGCCCCAGCATTTT.

The chain is built from TRBV5-1 and TRBJ2-7; 12 bases are shared with TRBD2. Germline CDR1 reads SGHRS; CDR2 reads YFSETQ. J gave up 5 bases and V 0 bases, and 6 bases lay outside the gene matches. There are 16 residues in the CDR3. CDR3 protein: CASSLGLAGDFDEQYF. In nucleotides, the CDR3 is TGCGCCAGCAGCTTGGGACTAGCGGGGGATTTCGACGAGCAGTACTTC.

This chain links TRBV4-1 with TRBJ2-3; TRBD2 aligns across 10 bases. The germline CDR1 and CDR2 sequences are MGHRA and YSYEKL. With V trimmed by 1 base and J by 1 base, 8 bases remained unmatched. The CDR3 is 18 amino acids. The CDR3 DNA follows: TGCGCCAGCAGCCAAGTCCGTTCCGGGACTAGCGGCACAGATACGCAGTATTTT. It yields the protein CASSQVRSGTSGTDTQYF.